The 2 T cell receptor beta chains in this list originate from one sample, sequenced in a study of CXCR3-negative and CXCR3-positive naive CD8 T cells. The study made its TRB cDNA libraries by 5' RACE, adding UMI labels. TCRdb reprocessed the 5' RACE reads, with one entry per CDR3 protein and no DNA. The specimen's table records about 23,000 distinct CDR3 sequences. The sample consisted of naive CXCR3- CD8+ T cells from blood. Specified subset: CD45RO-CCR7+CD27+CD95- naive CD8+ T cells lacking CXCR3 (TNR3-). These receptors all come from a human donor in good health. Some clones in this sample may be carry-over from other donors' samples.

J is TRBJ2-2 and V is TRBV7-3; TCRdb returns TRBD2, unconfirmable since there is no DNA. Looked up from germline, CDR1 is SGHTA and CDR2 is FQGTGA. The CDR3 consists of 15 residues. This CDR3 is CASTSLAGNTGELFF. The variable domain in full, completed from reference TRBV7-3 and TRBJ2-2, reads GAGVSQTPSNKVTEKGKYVELRCDPISGHTALYWYRQSLGQGPEFLIYFQGTGAADDSGLPNDRFFAVRPEGSVSTLKIQRTERGDSAVYLCASTSLAGNTGELFFGEGSRLTVL.

The chain has TRBV29-1 and TRBJ2-1. Germline CDR1 and CDR2: SQVTM and ANQGSEA. This CDR3 comprises 15 residues. The CDR3 loop is CSVAPGKNSYNEQFF.